Described below is a single T cell receptor beta chain sequence and its context. The data were taken from a study of blood T cell repertoires in COVID-19. The protocol was immunoSEQ multiplex PCR, while the TCRdb copy is restricted to in-frame clones and leaves out a portion. The sample records roughly 170,000 clones, 86% being singletons. V dropped 5 bases and J dropped 1 base, with 9 bases sitting between them. Germline V CDR1 and CDR2: SGHTA, FQGNSA. CDR3 length: 14 amino acids. Specimen: peripheral blood. This sequence was found in a man aged 65 to 79 with active or convalescent COVID-19. This rearrangement joins TRBV7-2 to TRBJ1-5; possible D gene TRBD1, 5 bases. This CDR3 reads CASSRTLSNQPQHF. DNA for the CDR3: TGTGCCAGCAGCCGGACATTGAGCAATCAGCCCCAGCATTTT.